The 25 T cell receptor beta chains reported below all come from one sample, sequenced in a study of CD8+CD57+ T cells in acquired aplastic anemia (dated by TCRdb to the late 2010s). Patients chosen for sequencing had shown expansion of CD8+CD57+ cells by flow cytometry. Sequencing instrument: Illumina HiSeq 2000. Profiling of TCR beta VDJ combinations and CDR3 sequences used genomic DNA as the template. TCRdb cleaned the public reads at Q25 with fastp, built clones with MiXCR and kept in-frame beta chains. A single entry per CDR3 protein holds the most common genes and DNA from its merged rows. This sample lists about 260,000 distinct CDR3 sequences; 82% were detected once. The ten biggest clones cover approximately 40% of the sample. The sample was sorted CD4+, CD8+, or CD8+CD57+ T cells (not recorded which) from PBMCs. The receptors originated from a human donor with aplastic anemia.

To note about this clonotype: Mismatch with germline at one junction end may stem from a read error. The chain links TRBV2 to TRBJ2-3, with TRBD2 matching 8 bases. The CDR3 contains 13 residues. Germline V gene data show CDR1 as SNHLY and CDR2 as FYNNEI. The CDR3 DNA is TGTACCAGCGGGGGAGAGAGCACAGATACGCAGTATTTT. It codes for CTSGGESTDTQYF. Using reference TRBV2 and TRBJ2-3 for the parts outside the CDR3, the full variable domain is EPEVTQTPSHQVTQMGQEVILRCVPISNHLYFYWYRQILGQKVEFLVSFYNNEISEKSEIFDDQFSVERPDGSNFTLKIRSTKLEDSAMYFCTSGGESTDTQYFGPGTRLTVL.

This clonotype was observed once. The CDR3 carries no conserved terminal phenylalanine or tryptophan, so it likely arises from a read error. No DNA is shown, since the ends of the CDR3 on it are uncertain; the CDR3 is the one TCRdb lists. The chain combines TRBV2 with TRBJ2-5; the table's TRBD1 call for D was not verified on the DNA. Germline loops: CDR1 SNHLY, CDR2 FYNNEI. The CDR3 comprises 15 residues, both ends counted. The CDR3 sequence: CASSAEGTYEQSFWP.

The CDR3 loop reads CASSPETGSYGYTF. CDR3 coding DNA: TGTGCCAGCAGCCCTGAGACAGGGTCCTATGGCTACACCTTC. The genes are TRBV7-2 and TRBJ1-2; 7 nucleotides line up with TRBD1. Germline V gene lookup returns CDR1 SGHTA and CDR2 FQGNSA. The CDR3 totals 14 residues. V was clipped by 5 bases and J by 4 bases; unmatched bases: 7. The whole variable domain, remainder taken from reference TRBV7-2 and TRBJ1-2, is GAGVSQSPSNKVTEKGKDVELRCDPISGHTALYWYRQSLGQGLEFLIYFQGNSAPDKSGLPSDRFSAERTGGSVSTLTIQRTQQEDSAVYLCASSPETGSYGYTFGSGTRLTVV.

About this clonotype itself: Germline is not matched at one junction end, which may reflect a read error. The rearrangement joins TRBV9 to TRBJ2-3; perhaps D is TRBD1 or TRBD2 (5 bases each). The CDR3 extends over 13 amino acids. Germline V lookup: CDR1 SGDLS, CDR2 YYNGEE. The CDR3 sequence is CASGDGGTIQQFF. DNA for the CDR3: TGTGCCAGCGGGGACGGTGGCACCATTCAGCAGTTCTTT.

This chain links TRBV7-8 with TRBJ2-3; 7 bases are shared with TRBD1. CDR1 and CDR2 (germline): SGHVS, FQNEAQ. Unmatched junction bases numbered 13, after V lost 2 bases and J lost 14 bases. The CDR3 totals 14 residues. The CDR3 DNA is TGTGCCAGCAGCTTACCTGCAGACGGGACAGCCCTGTATTTT. It yields the protein CASSLPADGTALYF.

CDR3 in amino acids: CASSLPSGGGDAEQFF. DNA of the CDR3: TGTGCCAGCAGCTTGCCTAGCGGGGGCGGAGATGCGGAGCAGTTCTTC. The chain joins TRBV7-2 to TRBJ2-1; 10 bases are shared with TRBD2. Per the germline V gene, CDR1 is SGHTA and CDR2 is FQGNSA. The CDR3 runs 16 residues. Germline trimming cut 3 bases from V and 10 bases from J; bases unmatched to any gene: 12.

A remark on this clonotype: Compared with germline, one end of the junction differs, possibly owing to a read error. V and J are TRBV7-9 and TRBJ2-3; D remains unclear. Germline CDR1 is SEHNR and CDR2 is FQNEAQ (reference sequence). The length of the CDR3 is 13 residues. The CDR3 nucleotides are TGTGCCAGCGGCTTTCAAGGAACCGAGAGGAGCGATTTT. Protein product: CASGFQGTERSDF.

Concerning this clonotype itself: This CDR3 is missing its conserved last phenylalanine or tryptophan, likely due to a read error. The DNA is left out, because the CDR3 cannot be placed on it with certainty; the CDR3 is given as TCRdb lists it. The chain uses TRBV7-9 and TRBJ2-3; the table's D gene call, TRBD2, was not cross checked with the DNA. Looked up from germline, CDR1 is SEHNR and CDR2 is FQNEAQ (reference sequence). From its first to its last residue, the CDR3 has 13 amino acids. The CDR3 sequence is CASSAGLAGGHEQ.

The chain combines TRBV7-9 with TRBJ1-1; D is unresolved. The CDR3 extends over 15 amino acids. With 1 base removed from V and 14 bases from J, the gap between germline ends came to 23 bases. Germline loops: CDR1 SEHNR, CDR2 FQNEAQ (reference sequence). The CDR3 region is CASSLDLGGNTDTFF. As DNA, the CDR3 is TGTGCCAGCAGCTTAGATCTAGGAGGGAACACAGATACGTTCTTT.

This chain joins TRBV11-3 and TRBJ2-1; D gene ambiguous. The germline CDR1 and CDR2 sequences are SGHNT and YENEEA. The ends were cut back, 5 bases at V and 2 bases at J, with 13 bases in the middle. This CDR3 is 15 amino acids long. The CDR3: CASSLFGTAYNEQFF. For the CDR3, the DNA is TGTGCCAGCAGCCTATTCGGCACTGCCTACAATGAGCAGTTCTTC.

Of note for this clonotype: A much bigger clone sits one base away, suggesting this may be a read error. This rearrangement joins TRBV6-5 to TRBJ1-1, with D tentatively TRBD1 (5 bases). CDR3 length: 14 amino acids. Germline values: CDR1 MNHEY, CDR2 SVGAGI. The CDR3 coding sequence is TGTGCCAGCAGTTACTCGGGGGGAACAAGTGAAACTTTCTTT. Translated, it gives CASSYSGGTSETFF.

Remarks on this clonotype: The junction shows a germline mismatch at one end, possibly a read error. The gene calls are TRBV7-8 and TRBJ1-5; no definite D call. CDR3 length: 15 amino acids. The germline CDR1 and CDR2 sequences are SGHVS and FQNEAQ. CDR3 sequence (DNA): TGTGCCAGCAGCGTAGCGGTCTCGAGAAATCCGCAGCATCATTTT. Residues: CASSVAVSRNPQHHF.

This clonotype was seen only once. This CDR3 fails to terminate in the conserved phenylalanine or tryptophan, so it likely reflects a read error. The chain has TRBV7-9 and TRBJ1-1; D is unresolved. V was shortened by 5 bases and J by 8 bases, with 15 bases between the two germline ends. Germline assignment: CDR1 SEHNR and CDR2 FQNEAQ (reference sequence). The CDR3 sequence is 13 residues long. The CDR3 is CASSPGPTHEAFS. The CDR3 bases are TGTGCCAGCAGCCCCGGTCCAACACACGAAGCTTTCTCC.

Points on this clonotype: This CDR3 is missing its conserved last phenylalanine or tryptophan, likely due to a read error. No DNA is shown, since the ends of the CDR3 on it are uncertain; the CDR3 is the one TCRdb lists. The chain links TRBV7-9 to TRBJ2-3. Germline CDR1 reads SEHNR; CDR2 reads FQNEAQ (reference sequence). The CDR3 length is 13 residues, termini included. CDR3 loop: CASRLAGTYAANV.

V gene TRBV7-3 combines with J gene TRBJ2-3; 10 bases align to TRBD2. CDR1 is SGHTA and CDR2 is FQGTGA in the germline V gene. Trimming cost V 7 bases and J 15 bases; bases outside gene matches: 16. The CDR3 is made up of 14 amino acids. CDR3 loop: CASTIAGGADTHYF. The CDR3 nucleotides read TGTGCCAGCACCATAGCGGGAGGCGCCGATACACACTATTTT.

For this clonotype: Germline is not matched at one junction end, which may reflect a read error. The chain joins TRBV7-9 to TRBJ2-1; 9 bases fit TRBD2. This CDR3 region has 16 residues. Looked up from germline, CDR1 is SEHNR and CDR2 is FQNEAQ (reference sequence). The CDR3 region has the DNA TGTGCCTGCAGCGTTCAAAGAAGCGGGGGGAGCCATGAGCAGTTCTTC. This codes for CACSVQRSGGSHEQFF.

This clonotype was recorded many times. This may arise from a read error, as a much more abundant clone is one base away. V gene TRBV2 combines with J gene TRBJ1-1; maybe TRBD1 (6 bases). V shed 11 bases and J shed 9 bases, with 22 bases lying between them. From germline, CDR1 is SNHLY and CDR2 FYNNEI. This CDR3 region has 13 residues. CDR3 region: CAGTNAQGNKAFF. As DNA, the CDR3 is TGTGCCGGCACCAACGCCCAGGGGAATAAAGCTTTCTTT. Full variable domain (missing parts from reference TRBV2 and TRBJ1-1): EPEVTQTPSHQVTQMGQEVILRCVPISNHLYFYWYRQILGQKVEFLVSFYNNEISEKSEIFDDQFSVERPDGSNFTLKIRSTKLEDSAMYFCAGTNAQGNKAFFGQGTRLTVV.

The chain has TRBV5-5 and TRBJ1-1; D unclear. The CDR3 has 15 residues. CDR1 and CDR2 (germline): SGHKS, YYEKEE (reference sequence). The germline V and J ends were trimmed by 7 bases and 1 base, with 17 bases remaining between them. The CDR3 sequence: CASSSGPAGNTEAFF. As DNA, the CDR3 is TGTGCCAGCTCCTCCGGGCCAGCAGGGAACACTGAAGCTTTCTTT. The full variable domain, with the rest looked up from reference TRBV5-5 and TRBJ1-1, is DAGVTQSPTHLIKTRGQQVTLRCSPISGHKSVSWYQQVLGQGPQFIFQYYEKEERGRGNFPDRFSARQFPNYSSELNVNALLLGDSALYLCASSSGPAGNTEAFFGQGTRLTVV.

Regarding this clonotype: One base away lies a much larger clone, so this may be a sequencing read error. The conserved final phenylalanine or tryptophan is absent from the CDR3, which likely points to a read error. It is unclear where the CDR3 begins or ends on the DNA, so no DNA is shown, and the CDR3 is as TCRdb lists it. The chain has TRBV7-8 and TRBJ1-2. The CDR3 length equals 13 residues, ends included. Germline values: CDR1 SGHVS, CDR2 FQNEAQ. The CDR3 loop reads CASSLDVAEQYVG.

Concerning this clonotype: It is unclear where the CDR3 begins or ends on the DNA, so no DNA is shown, and the CDR3 is as TCRdb lists it. This rearrangement joins TRBV7-8 to TRBJ1-1; the table's D call of TRBD1 was not tested on the DNA. Germline assignment: CDR1 SGHVS and CDR2 FQNEAQ. The CDR3 numbers 15 amino acids, ends counted. CDR3 amino acids: CASSYEGDGYTFGFF.

Concerning this clonotype itself: Compared with germline, one end of the junction differs, possibly owing to a read error. This chain connects TRBV7-8 to TRBJ1-6; D perhaps matches TRBD1 (6 bases). Germline V gene sequence: CDR1 SGHVS, CDR2 FQNEAQ. CDR3 length: 14 residues. Written as DNA, the CDR3 is TGTGCCAGCAGCTTGAATCCATACGGGACACCCCTTTCCTTT. Encoded protein: CASSLNPYGTPLSF.

This clonotype was counted ten times or more. The chain carries TRBV5-8 and TRBJ1-5, with D uncertain. The CDR3 is made up of 14 amino acids. The V and J ends lost 1 base and 5 bases respectively, with 10 bases between them. Germline-derived CDR1 and CDR2 are SGHTS and YDEGEE. CDR3 region: CASSLFGRDQPQHF. The CDR3 nucleotides read TGTGCCAGCAGCTTGTTCGGCCGAGATCAGCCCCAGCATTTT. The full variable domain, with the rest looked up from reference TRBV5-8 and TRBJ1-5, is EAGVTQSPTHLIKTRGQQATLRCSPISGHTSVYWYQQALGLGLQFLLWYDEGEERNRGNFPPRFSGRQFPNYSSELNVNALELEDSALYLCASSLFGRDQPQHFGDGTRLSIL.

A word on this clonotype: An end of the junction differs from the germline gene, which may be a read error. The chain uses TRBV7-3 and TRBJ2-3; a weak D match, TRBD2 (6 bases). Germline V gene data show CDR1 as SGHTA and CDR2 as FQGTGA. The CDR3 is made up of 13 amino acids. The CDR3 region has the DNA TGTGCCAGCAGTTCTGGGGGGACTTATACAGAGACTTTT. Protein sequence: CASSSGGTYTETF.

The chain uses TRBV7-8 and TRBJ2-6; 7 bases fit TRBD1. This CDR3 has 16 residues. Looked up from germline, CDR1 is SGHVS and CDR2 is FQNEAQ. V trimming: 3 bases; J trimming: 15 bases; junction bases outside the gene matches: 17. The CDR3 spells CASSFDPDGTALALTF. DNA for the CDR3: TGTGCCAGCAGCTTTGATCCAGACGGGACAGCCCTTGCCCTGACTTTC.

The rearrangement links TRBV7-8 to TRBJ2-7, with D perhaps matching TRBD1 or TRBD2 (5 bases each). The germline V gene encodes CDR1 SGHVS and CDR2 FQNEAQ. The V gene lost 7 bases and the J gene lost 8 bases, with 21 bases spanning the gap. The CDR3 has 14 amino acids. The CDR3, as DNA: TGTGCCAGCAAGTTAACAGGAGGTCCCGATAAGCAGTACTTC. Its translation: CASKLTGGPDKQYF.